Below are 32 T cell receptor beta chains sequenced from a single sample in a study of blood T cell repertoires in COVID-19. Clones were read by immunoSEQ multiplex PCR, and TCRdb kept only the in-frame ones, dropping some. This table holds around 160,000 clones, roughly 90% found once. Sequenced input: PBMCs or T cells enriched from blood (not recorded which). The receptors derive from a woman aged 25 to 39 with acute COVID-19.

The genes are TRBV4-1 and TRBJ2-1; possibly TRBD1 for D (7 bases). Between the trimmed V and J ends, which lost 0 bases and 7 bases, there was a span of 16 bases. From germline, CDR1 is MGHRA and CDR2 YSYEKL. The CDR3 covers 16 residues. The CDR3 is CASSQEVPGGKNEQFF. Written as DNA, the CDR3 is TGCGCCAGCAGCCAAGAGGTCCCAGGGGGGAAAAATGAGCAGTTCTTC.

This chain joins TRBV28 and TRBJ1-4; the match to TRBD1 covers 8 bases. CDR1 and CDR2 (germline): MDHEN, SYDVKM. J lost 11 bases, V lost 5 bases, and 4 bases had no gene match. The CDR3 is 12 amino acids. CDR3 in DNA: TGTGCCAGCAGTGCGGACAGGGCCAAACTGTTTTTT. Translating gives CASSADRAKLFF.

V and J are TRBV7-3 and TRBJ2-3; 11 positions match TRBD2. Germline V gives CDR1 SGHTA, CDR2 FQGTGA. Trimming at V came to 5 bases and at J to 3 bases, leaving 16 bases not matched to a gene. The CDR3 consists of 19 residues. The CDR3 sequence is CASSLGTSGLVRGTDTQYF. The CDR3 DNA follows: TGTGCCAGCAGCCTCGGGACTAGCGGCCTCGTGCGTGGAACAGATACGCAGTATTTT. The full variable domain, rest sourced from reference TRBV7-3 and TRBJ2-3, is GAGVSQTPSNKVTEKGKYVELRCDPISGHTALYWYRQSLGQGPEFLIYFQGTGAADDSGLPNDRFFAVRPEGSVSTLKIQRTERGDSAVYLCASSLGTSGLVRGTDTQYFGPGTRLTVL.

The V and J genes are TRBV2 and TRBJ1-4; 9 positions agree with TRBD1. The CDR3 covers 15 residues. CDR1 is SNHLY, CDR2 FYNNEI, per germline. The J segment lost 3 bases and the V segment lost 4 bases, leaving 3 bases of the junction unmatched. The CDR3 DNA reads as TGTGCCAGCAGTGCCGACAGGGGGTCTAATGAAAAACTGTTTTTT. The encoded protein is CASSADRGSNEKLFF.

Comment on this clone: The sample has other DNA sequences that encode this CDR3 too. The CDR3 DNA reads as TGCGCCAGCAGCTCGGGAAGGGCCACAACTAATGAAAAACTGTTTTTT. Protein: CASSSGRATTNEKLFF. The chain couples TRBV5-1 to TRBJ1-4, with D hard to call. V was shortened by 3 bases and J by 0 bases, with 12 bases between the two germline ends. This CDR3 is built from 16 residues. Germline V CDR1 and CDR2: SGHRS, YFSETQ. The full variable domain, with the rest looked up from reference TRBV5-1 and TRBJ1-4, is KAGVTQTPRYLIKTRGQQVTLSCSPISGHRSVSWYQQTPGQGLQFLFEYFSETQRNKGNFPGRFSGRQFSNSRSEMNVSTLELGDSALYLCASSSGRATTNEKLFFGSGTQLSVL.

The chain joins TRBV30 to TRBJ1-1; the D is unclear. Germline V gene data show CDR1 as GTSNPN and CDR2 as SVGIG (reference sequence). Trimming stripped 5 bases from V and 11 bases from J, with 12 bases between. The CDR3 is made up of 10 amino acids. CDR3 amino acids: CAWGRGSAFF. The CDR3 region has the DNA TGTGCCTGGGGTCGCGGGTCGGCTTTCTTT.

This clone has ten or more counts. The rearrangement links TRBV6-5 to TRBJ1-1; tentatively, D is TRBD1 (6 bases). Germline CDR1 reads MNHEY; CDR2 reads SVGAGI. V was pared by 6 bases and J by 9 bases, with 11 bases between. The CDR3 loop spans 11 amino acids. The CDR3: CASSHDRKAFF. The CDR3, as DNA: TGTGCCAGCAGCCACGACAGGAAAGCTTTCTTT.

The J gene is TRBJ1-5, the V gene TRBV20-1; 8 bases agree with TRBD1. After removal of 3 bases from V and 1 base from J, the junction contained 14 bases not matched to a gene. The length of the CDR3 is 18 residues. Germline V gives CDR1 DFQATT, CDR2 SNEGSKA (reference sequence). The CDR3 bases are TGCAGTGCTAGTCGGACAGGGTTCGATTCTAGAAGCAATCAGCCCCAGCATTTT. Its protein product is CSASRTGFDSRSNQPQHF.

The chain links TRBV28 to TRBJ1-2; 9 bases line up with TRBD1. Germline assignment: CDR1 MDHEN and CDR2 SYDVKM. V dropped 6 bases and J dropped 3; count of bases not matched to a gene: 8. The CDR3 sequence is 15 residues long. The CDR3 DNA is TGTGCCAGCAGAGAACAGGGGGCGCTCCACTATGGCTACACCTTC. This sequence encodes CASREQGALHYGYTF.

The chain joins TRBV12-3 or TRBV12-4 to TRBJ2-6; D is undetermined. This CDR3 spans 13 amino acids. V was trimmed by 11 bases and J by 3 bases, leaving 11 bases between them. This chain's CDR3 is CAAPKRGANVLTF. CDR3 in DNA: TGTGCCGCCCCCAAGCGTGGGGCCAACGTCCTGACTTTC.

V gene TRBV6-2 or TRBV6-3 combines with J gene TRBJ1-5, with 7 bases that match TRBD1. Germline V gene sequence: CDR1 MNHEY, CDR2 SVGEGT. J was trimmed by 4 bases and V by 6 bases; bases with no gene match: 6. This CDR3 contains 14 residues. CDR3 sequence (DNA): TGTGCCAGCAGCCGGGACAGTGAAAATCAGCCCCAGCATTTT. Protein sequence: CASSRDSENQPQHF.

The rearrangement uses TRBV30 and TRBJ1-2, with 11 nucleotides matching TRBD1. The germline CDR1 and CDR2 sequences are GTSNPN and SVGIG (reference sequence). Unmatched junction bases numbered 5, after V lost 4 bases and J lost 7 bases. The CDR3 has 13 residues. The DNA for the CDR3 is TGTGCCTGGAACCCGGGACAGGGGGGTGGCTACACCTTC. Protein product: CAWNPGQGGGYTF.

CDR3 DNA: TGTGCCAGCAGTCAGGACAGTTCGGGGTCACCCCTCCACTTT. As protein: CASSQDSSGSPLHF. The chain uses TRBV6-1 and TRBJ1-6; weak D call: TRBD1 (6 bases). Germline V gene sequence: CDR1 MNHNS, CDR2 SASEGT. The CDR3 has 14 amino acids. V was cut by 5 bases and J by 10 bases, with 15 bases left in between.

This clone has only one observation. This chain links TRBV5-4 with TRBJ2-5; 7 nucleotides match TRBD1. J gave up 1 base and V 4 bases, and 1 base lay outside the gene matches. This CDR3 region has 13 residues. Germline V gene lookup returns CDR1 SGHNT and CDR2 YYREEE (reference sequence). For the CDR3, the DNA is TGTGCCAGCAGCCGGACAGGCCAAGAGACCCAGTACTTC. Translation: CASSRTGQETQYF. The full variable domain, in which reference TRBV5-4 and TRBJ2-5 provide the parts outside the CDR3, is ETGVTQSPTHLIKTRGQQVTLRCSSQSGHNTVSWYQQALGQGPQFIFQYYREEENGRGNFPPRFSGLQFPNYSSELNVNALELDDSALYLCASSRTGQETQYFGPGTRLLVL.

The rearrangement joins TRBV19 to TRBJ1-2; 12 positions agree with TRBD1. The germline CDR1 and CDR2 sequences are LNHDA and SQIVND (reference sequence). The CDR3 spans 15 residues. Trimming removed 3 bases from V and 7 bases from J; junction bases left unmatched: 6. The CDR3 sequence: CASSIWGQGASGYTF. CDR3 nucleotide sequence: TGTGCCAGTAGTATCTGGGGACAGGGGGCGTCTGGCTACACCTTC. Using reference TRBV19 and TRBJ1-2 for the parts outside the CDR3, the full variable domain is DGGITQSPKYLFRKEGQNVTLSCEQNLNHDAMYWYRQDPGQGLRLIYYSQIVNDFQKGDIAEGYSVSREKKESFPLTVTSAQKNPTAFYLCASSIWGQGASGYTFGSGTRLTVV.

J is TRBJ2-1 and V is TRBV9; tentatively, D is TRBD2 (5 bases). Germline V CDR1 and CDR2: SGDLS, YYNGEE. CDR3 length equals 17 residues. Trimming took off 4 bases at V and 3 bases at J, with 20 bases between the two ends. Here the CDR3 DNA reads TGTGCCAGCAGCCCCCGTGGAATTCCGGCGGGCTACAATGAGCAGTTCTTC. Its protein is CASSPRGIPAGYNEQFF.

V usage is TRBV19 and J usage is TRBJ2-1, with a weak D call TRBD2 (6 bases). The CDR3 consists of 12 residues. V shed 10 bases and J shed 15 bases, with 22 bases lying between them. CDR1 and CDR2 from the germline V gene are LNHDA and SQIVND (reference sequence). The CDR3 DNA is TGTGCCACCCGGGTTGACCGGGACTCTCCGTTCTTC. It codes for CATRVDRDSPFF.

The chain links TRBV25-1 to TRBJ2-7, with 9 nucleotides matching TRBD1. The V and J ends lost 1 base and 5 bases, in that order; junction bases with no gene match: 6. The CDR3 sequence is 15 residues long. CDR1 MGHDK and CDR2 SYGVNS come from the germline V gene. The CDR3 DNA reads as TGTGCCAGCAGTGAATGGGGGGACAGGGACCACGAGCAGTACTTC. Residues: CASSEWGDRDHEQYF.

The DNA for the CDR3 is TGTGCCAGCAGCGTAGAATTCCAGGGTGAGCAGTTCTTC. It specifies CASSVEFQGEQFF. The V call is TRBV9, the J call TRBJ2-1; maybe TRBD1 (5 bases). CDR3 length: 13 amino acids. CDR1 and CDR2 (germline): SGDLS, YYNGEE. V dropped 0 bases and J dropped 9 bases, with 10 bases sitting between them.

The chain is built from TRBV5-1 and TRBJ2-1; 8 nucleotides match TRBD2. This CDR3 has 16 residues. Germline trimming cut 1 base from V and 6 bases from J; bases unmatched to any gene: 9. CDR1 is SGHRS and CDR2 is YFSETQ in the germline V gene. CDR3 loop: CASSLNSGSYGNEQFF. The CDR3 bases are TGCGCCAGCAGCTTGAACAGCGGGAGTTATGGCAATGAGCAGTTCTTC. Supplemented by reference TRBV5-1 and TRBJ2-1, the full variable domain reads KAGVTQTPRYLIKTRGQQVTLSCSPISGHRSVSWYQQTPGQGLQFLFEYFSETQRNKGNFPGRFSGRQFSNSRSEMNVSTLELGDSALYLCASSLNSGSYGNEQFFGPGTRLTVL.

The chain carries TRBV28 and TRBJ1-4; 10 bases are a match to TRBD1. V was pared by 3 bases and J by 0 bases, with 4 bases of the junction left unmatched. This CDR3 is built from 17 residues. Germline lookup yields CDR1 MDHEN and CDR2 SYDVKM. The CDR3 is CASSFPGQGPTNEKLFF. In DNA form, the CDR3 reads TGTGCCAGCAGTTTTCCGGGACAGGGGCCAACTAATGAAAAACTGTTTTTT.

The V and J genes are TRBV5-8 and TRBJ1-5; TRBD1 matches at 8 bases. In germline, CDR1 is SGHTS, CDR2 YDEGEE. The trim removed 1 base at V and 4 bases at J, leaving 7 bases unmatched. This CDR3 comprises 16 residues. CDR3 coding DNA: TGTGCCAGCAGCTTGTTCGCAGGGGGCTGGAATCAGCCCCAGCATTTT. Protein product: CASSLFAGGWNQPQHF.

V and J are TRBV5-1 and TRBJ1-2; no clear D. From germline, CDR1 is SGHRS and CDR2 YFSETQ. CDR3 length: 14 residues. Between the trimmed V and J ends, which lost 1 base and 0 bases, there was a span of 7 bases. The CDR3 DNA sequence: TGCGCCAGCAGCTTGAATCCGTCTAACTATGGCTACACCTTC. This gives the protein CASSLNPSNYGYTF.

The chain carries TRBV19 and TRBJ2-7, with D tentatively TRBD1 (6 bases). Between the trimmed V and J ends, which lost 5 bases and 0 bases, there was a span of 14 bases. There are 15 residues in the CDR3. Germline V gene data show CDR1 as LNHDA and CDR2 as SQIVND (reference sequence). The CDR3 region has the DNA TGTGCCAGTAGTCCCCGGACAGAATACTCCTACGAGCAGTACTTC. Encoded protein: CASSPRTEYSYEQYF.

The rearrangement links TRBV19 to TRBJ2-1; 10 positions match TRBD2. This CDR3 is 15 amino acids long. With 6 bases clipped from V and 8 bases from J, the junction kept 10 bases outside the gene matches. CDR1 is LNHDA, CDR2 SQIVND, per germline (reference sequence). CDR3 bases: TGTGCCAGTAGCGGACGGGCTAGCGGGAGCCATGAGCAGTTCTTC. This translates into CASSGRASGSHEQFF.

The rearrangement uses TRBV2 and TRBJ1-3, with TRBD1 matching over 9 bases. V shed 6 bases and J 4 bases; nucleotides not matched to a gene: 4. This CDR3 has 14 residues. Germline values: CDR1 SNHLY, CDR2 FYNNEI. CDR3 coding DNA: TGTGCCAGCAGGAGGGACAGGGCAGGAAACACCATATATTTT. Its translation: CASRRDRAGNTIYF.

This sequence joins TRBV5-4 and TRBJ1-2; TRBD1 is a possible D gene (5 bases). The V gene lost 3 bases and the J gene lost 4 bases, with 16 bases spanning the gap. The length of the CDR3 is 15 residues. Germline V CDR1 and CDR2: SGHNT, YYREEE (reference sequence). The CDR3 DNA is TGTGCCAGCAGCTGGGGGGGATCTAGCCCCTATGGCTACACCTTC. Its protein product is CASSWGGSSPYGYTF.

The chain couples TRBV19 to TRBJ1-1; the D gene is possibly TRBD1 (6 bases). V gave up 7 bases and J gave up 1 base, with 13 bases separating them. CDR1 and CDR2 (germline): LNHDA, SQIVND (reference sequence). The CDR3 covers 14 residues. Here the CDR3 reads CASKIVGANTEAFF. CDR3 DNA sequence: TGTGCCAGTAAGATTGTGGGGGCGAACACTGAAGCTTTCTTT.

The rearrangement uses TRBV27 and TRBJ2-1, with TRBD2 matching 7 bases. Germline trimming cut 3 bases from V and 10 bases from J; bases unmatched to any gene: 3. This CDR3 is built from 12 residues. Per the germline V gene, CDR1 is MNHEY and CDR2 is SMNVEV (reference sequence). The chain's CDR3 is CASSFGRGEQFF. The CDR3 nucleotides read TGTGCCAGCAGTTTTGGGAGGGGAGAGCAGTTCTTC.

This clone has only a few counts. The chain employs TRBV19 and TRBJ2-2; 9 bases align to TRBD2. The germline gives CDR1 LNHDA, CDR2 SQIVND (reference sequence). The CDR3 is made up of 14 amino acids. V gave up 7 bases and J gave up 7 bases; unmatched junction bases: 7. The CDR3 sequence is CASNGGRDYGELFF. CDR3 bases: TGTGCCAGTAACGGCGGGAGGGATTACGGGGAGCTGTTTTTT.

V is TRBV5-1 and J is TRBJ2-5; D perhaps matches TRBD2 (5 bases). This CDR3 has 17 amino acids. With 0 bases removed from V and 4 bases from J, the gap between germline ends came to 19 bases. Looked up from germline, CDR1 is SGHRS and CDR2 is YFSETQ. CDR3 DNA: TGCGCCAGCAGCTTGGGAGGGAGAAGCCCTTCGTCAGAGACCCAGTACTTC. Protein product: CASSLGGRSPSSETQYF.

The chain links TRBV28 to TRBJ1-1; D gene ambiguous. The CDR3 covers 16 residues. CDR1 and CDR2 from the germline V gene are MDHEN and SYDVKM. Trimming pared 5 bases from V and 3 bases from J, leaving 19 bases between. The CDR3 is CASSDVIRGRHTEAFF. Written as DNA, the CDR3 is TGTGCCAGCAGTGATGTAATCCGCGGGAGGCACACTGAAGCTTTCTTT.